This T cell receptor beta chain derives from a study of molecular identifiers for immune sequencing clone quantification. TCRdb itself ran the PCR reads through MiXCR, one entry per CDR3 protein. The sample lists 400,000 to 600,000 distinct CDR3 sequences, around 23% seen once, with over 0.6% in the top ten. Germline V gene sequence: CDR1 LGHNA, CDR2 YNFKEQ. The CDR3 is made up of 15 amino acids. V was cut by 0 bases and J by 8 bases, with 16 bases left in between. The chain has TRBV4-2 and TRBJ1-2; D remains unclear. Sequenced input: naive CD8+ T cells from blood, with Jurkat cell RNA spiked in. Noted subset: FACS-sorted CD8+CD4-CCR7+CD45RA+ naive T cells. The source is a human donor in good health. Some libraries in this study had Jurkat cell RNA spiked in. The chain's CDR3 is CASSQDSSSLEGYTF. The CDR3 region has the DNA TGTGCCAGCAGCCAAGACTCTTCCAGCCTGGAGGGCTACACCTTC.